These 15 T cell receptor beta chains were sequenced from one sample in a study of blood T cell repertoires in COVID-19. Measured with immunoSEQ multiplex PCR; TCRdb has only the in-frame clones, and not every one. The sample has some 270,000 clones; approximately 90% are singletons. Sequencing input: PBMCs or T cells enriched from blood (not recorded which). The origin of the receptors is a middle-aged man who had been exposed to COVID-19.

A single count supports this clone. The J gene is TRBJ1-1, the V gene TRBV6-5, with D maybe TRBD1 (6 bases). Trimming removed 0 bases at V and 11 bases at J, with 16 bases between. The CDR3 totals 14 residues. Germline V CDR1 and CDR2: MNHEY, SVGAGI. The CDR3 region has the DNA TGTGCCAGCAGTTACTCGAGCCAGGGGCGAGACGCTTTCTTT. It yields the protein CASSYSSQGRDAFF.

The genes are TRBV28 and TRBJ1-5; 8 positions agree with TRBD1. CDR1 MDHEN and CDR2 SYDVKM come from the germline V gene. V shed 4 bases and J 3 bases; nucleotides not matched to a gene: 5. There are 15 residues in the CDR3. The chain's CDR3 is CASSWDRRANQPQHF. For the CDR3, the DNA is TGTGCCAGCAGTTGGGACAGGAGAGCCAATCAGCCCCAGCATTTT.

The rearrangement joins TRBV11-2 to TRBJ1-6, with D maybe TRBD1 (5 bases). Germline V CDR1 and CDR2: SGHAT, FQNNGV. This CDR3 is built from 14 residues. Trimming took 2 bases from V and 13 from J, leaving 15 bases between them. The CDR3 here is CASSLSDSASPLHF. The CDR3 DNA sequence: TGTGCCAGCAGCTTAAGCGACAGTGCGAGTCCCCTCCACTTT.

V gene TRBV28 combines with J gene TRBJ1-6; 10 positions match TRBD1. CDR1 MDHEN and CDR2 SYDVKM come from the germline V gene. The CDR3 runs 16 residues. The V gene end was trimmed by 4 bases and the J gene end by 5 bases; junction bases not matched to a gene: 5. CDR3 nucleotide sequence: TGTGCCAGCAGTTCCAGGGACAGGGGTAATAATTCACCCCTCCACTTT. Protein product: CASSSRDRGNNSPLHF.

This clone was picked up one time. The genes are TRBV5-1 and TRBJ1-1, with TRBD1 matching 10 bases. This CDR3 is built from 15 residues. V dropped 3 bases and J dropped 5; count of bases not matched to a gene: 7. The germline gives CDR1 SGHRS, CDR2 YFSETQ. CDR3 DNA: TGCGCCAGCAGCTACGGACAGGGGGGTACGACTGAAGCTTTCTTT. This codes for CASSYGQGGTTEAFF.

This CDR3 reads CASSPRLGQGANEKLFF. The CDR3 region has the DNA TGTGCCAGCAGCCCGCGCCTCGGACAGGGAGCTAATGAAAAACTGTTTTTT. This chain uses TRBV7-8 with TRBJ1-4; 8 nucleotides agree with TRBD1. The junction had 11 bases not matched to a gene; V was cut back by 5 bases and J by 3 bases. Germline-derived CDR1 and CDR2 are SGHVS and FQNEAQ. The CDR3 runs 17 residues.

This rearrangement joins TRBV28 to TRBJ1-1; D might be TRBD1 (6 bases). The V and J ends lost 6 bases and 6 bases respectively, with 11 bases between them. The CDR3 is 12 amino acids. The V gene's germline CDR1 is MDHEN and CDR2 SYDVKM. Here the CDR3 reads CASRAEGAEAFF. CDR3 sequence (DNA): TGTGCCAGCAGGGCAGAGGGGGCTGAAGCTTTCTTT.

The chain joins TRBV9 to TRBJ2-3; 13 positions agree with TRBD2. Germline-derived CDR1 and CDR2 are SGDLS and YYNGEE. The trim removed 4 bases at V and 3 bases at J, leaving 5 bases unmatched. CDR3 length: 16 residues. As DNA, the CDR3 is TGTGCCAGCAGCTTCGGACTAGCGGGAGTGACAGATACGCAGTATTTT. Its translation is CASSFGLAGVTDTQYF.

The chain uses TRBV28 and TRBJ2-5; D is possibly TRBD2 (5 bases). Germline values: CDR1 MDHEN, CDR2 SYDVKM. V dropped 4 bases and J dropped 6 bases, with 15 bases sitting between them. The CDR3 sequence is 14 residues long. The CDR3 spells CASSSPRERKTQYF. The CDR3 DNA reads as TGTGCCAGCAGTTCCCCGAGGGAGAGGAAGACCCAGTACTTC.

This chain joins TRBV28 and TRBJ2-7, with a weak D call TRBD2 (5 bases). The germline V gene encodes CDR1 MDHEN and CDR2 SYDVKM. This CDR3 is 15 amino acids long. Between the trimmed V and J ends, which lost 4 bases and 2 bases, there was a span of 15 bases. DNA of the CDR3: TGTGCCAGCAGTTCCGCGACGGACTTTACCTACGAGCAGTACTTC. This translates into CASSSATDFTYEQYF.

This chain links TRBV11-3 with TRBJ2-6; D might be TRBD1 (6 bases). The V end lost 4 bases, the J end lost 0 bases, and 7 bases lay between the germline ends. This CDR3 is 15 amino acids long. CDR1 SGHNT and CDR2 YENEEA come from the germline V gene. Written as DNA, the CDR3 is TGTGCCAGCAGCTCAGGGGACTCTGGGGCCAACGTCCTGACTTTC. Translated, it gives CASSSGDSGANVLTF.

This sequence joins TRBV7-9 and TRBJ1-6; D call uncertain. CDR1 is SEHNR, CDR2 FQNEAQ, per germline (reference sequence). Trimming took 1 base from V and 0 from J, leaving 4 bases between them. The CDR3 runs to 15 residues. The CDR3 DNA reads TGTGCCAGCAGCTTAGGCAGCTCCTATAATTCACCCCTCCACTTT. This sequence encodes CASSLGSSYNSPLHF.

This chain joins TRBV29-1 and TRBJ2-7; 9 bases are a match to TRBD2. Trimming cost V 5 bases and J 2 bases; bases outside gene matches: 13. Per germline, CDR1 SQVTM and CDR2 ANQGSEA. The CDR3 runs to 16 residues. The CDR3 reads CSVSGTIAGATYEQYF. CDR3 coding DNA: TGCAGCGTTTCGGGGACTATAGCGGGAGCGACCTACGAGCAGTACTTC.

V gene TRBV5-6 combines with J gene TRBJ1-2; TRBD1 matches at 8 bases. Germline V gene lookup returns CDR1 SGHDT and CDR2 YYEEEE. Trimming took 4 bases from V and 6 from J; bases not matched to a gene: 8. The length of the CDR3 is 14 residues. This CDR3 is CASSPPRTGNGYTF. The DNA for the CDR3 is TGTGCCAGCAGCCCTCCCCGGACAGGGAATGGCTACACCTTC.

The table lists this clone with a count of one. V and J are TRBV3-1 (or the pseudogene TRBV3-2) and TRBJ1-2; D unresolved. Trimming pared 3 bases from V and 0 bases from J, leaving 17 bases between. Germline-derived CDR1 and CDR2 are LGHDT and YNNKEL (reference sequence). This CDR3 has 17 amino acids. CDR3 sequence reads: CASSHIKRNGANYGYTF. The CDR3 bases are TGTGCCAGCAGCCACATAAAAAGGAATGGAGCTAACTATGGCTACACCTTC.